This T cell receptor (beta chain) was sequenced for a study of shared clonotypes between healthy human individuals. Sequencing was performed with immunoSEQ multiplex PCR; in TCRdb, only in-frame clones are kept and a portion is missing. The sample shows 600,000 or so clones, 90% to 95% of them seen only once. Study results and limitations: Non-shared clonotypes had lower generation probabilities than those shared by all four donors. Genetic and exposure-history diversity was limited by the small donor number.

Naive CD8 cells lacked CD45RO and underwent positive selection for CCR7, leaving out terminally differentiated effector memory CD45RA+ cells. Only Caucasian adults living in Nashville, Tennessee made up the donor group. Germline V gives CDR1 SGDLS, CDR2 YYNGEE. This CDR3 contains 15 residues. Trimming cost V 1 base and J 5 bases; bases outside gene matches: 8. To note about this clone: Its antigen is still unknown.

The clonotype was recovered from a woman in her thirties in good health. Sequences were obtained from naive CD8+ T cells sorted from blood. The V gene is TRBV9, the J gene TRBJ1-1; TRBD1 agrees at 7 bases. This CDR3 reads CASSVSDRASTEAFF. The DNA of the CDR3 is TGTGCCAGCAGCGTATCCGACAGGGCGAGTACTGAAGCTTTCTTT.